What follows are 24 T cell receptor beta chains derived from one specimen sequenced in a study of blood T cell repertoires in COVID-19. Sequenced by immunoSEQ multiplex PCR; TCRdb stores in-frame clones only, minus some. The sample shows roughly 27,000 clones, roughly nine tenths of them seen only once. Sequencing used peripheral blood. Every receptor here comes from a human donor in a cohort sampled during active COVID-19.

CDR3 sequence: CASSQGTGGISEQYF. In nucleotides, the CDR3 is TGTGCCAGCAGCCAAGGGACAGGGGGGATTAGCGAGCAGTACTTC. The rearrangement uses TRBV3-1 (or the pseudogene TRBV3-2) and TRBJ2-7; 10 bases fit TRBD1. J gave up 6 bases and V 1 base, and 6 bases lay outside the gene matches. Germline lookup yields CDR1 LGHDT and CDR2 YNNKEL (reference sequence). This CDR3 comprises 15 residues.

This sequence joins TRBV6-2 or TRBV6-3 and TRBJ1-6; 9 nucleotides match TRBD1. Germline-derived CDR1 and CDR2 are MNHEY and SVGEGT. This CDR3 is 15 amino acids long. Trimming removed 2 bases from V and 7 bases from J; junction bases left unmatched: 3. CDR3 sequence (DNA): TGTGCCAGCAGTTACCGGGACAGGGTCAATTCACCCCTCCACTTT. Protein product: CASSYRDRVNSPLHF.

V and J are TRBV15 and TRBJ2-2, with D unclear. Trimming shortened V by 1 base and J by 2 bases, and 5 bases separated the two germline ends. Germline V gives CDR1 LNHNV, CDR2 YYDKDF (reference sequence). The length of the CDR3 is 14 residues. The CDR3 DNA is TGTGCCACCAGCAGAGCCTACAACACCGGGGAGCTGTTTTTT. As protein: CATSRAYNTGELFF.

This chain uses TRBV3-1 (or the pseudogene TRBV3-2) with TRBJ1-1; a weak D match, TRBD1 (6 bases). V was shortened by 5 bases and J by 11 bases, with 21 bases between the two germline ends. CDR1 is LGHDT, CDR2 YNNKEL, per germline (reference sequence). This CDR3 is 14 amino acids long. The CDR3, as DNA: TGTGCCAGCAGCTCCTCACAAATACAGGGTCGGGCTTTCTTT. Protein: CASSSSQIQGRAFF.

The V call is TRBV7-8, the J call TRBJ2-1; 9 bases line up with TRBD2. The CDR3 sequence is 16 residues long. The J segment lost 7 bases and the V segment lost 5 bases, leaving 12 bases of the junction unmatched. Germline V gives CDR1 SGHVS, CDR2 FQNEAQ. DNA for the CDR3: TGTGCCAGCAGCCCCACGGGCGGGGGGGCCCGAAATGAGCAGTTCTTC. Amino acids: CASSPTGGGARNEQFF. Variable domain in full (rest from reference TRBV7-8 and TRBJ2-1): GAGVSQSPRYKVAKRGQDVALRCDPISGHVSLFWYQQALGQGPEFLTYFQNEAQLDKSGLPSDRFFAERPEGSVSTLKIQRTQQEDSAVYLCASSPTGGGARNEQFFGPGTRLTVL.

The V call is TRBV19, the J call TRBJ2-2; 7 positions match TRBD1. CDR1 is LNHDA and CDR2 is SQIVND in the germline V gene (reference sequence). The CDR3 sequence is 18 residues long. The ends lost 3 bases at V and 3 bases at J; junction bases unmatched: 13. The CDR3 DNA sequence: TGTGCCAGTAGTATTGCGACAGGGATCGTTACGTACACCGGGGAGCTGTTTTTT. This encodes CASSIATGIVTYTGELFF.

The chain links TRBV21-1 to TRBJ2-7; the DNA was not compared with TRBD1, the D call given in the table. TRBV21-1 is described as a pseudogene. This CDR3 comprises 15 residues. This CDR3 is CASSSRDREPYEQYF. CDR3 in DNA: TGTGCCAGCAGCAGCCGGGACAGGGAGCCCTACGAGCAGTACTTC.

The chain is built from TRBV5-5 and TRBJ1-5; no firm D call. V lost 4 bases, J lost 1 base, and 12 bases lay in between. The CDR3 consists of 15 residues. Germline CDR1 reads SGHKS; CDR2 reads YYEKEE (reference sequence). CDR3 nucleotides: TGTGCCAGCAGCCCCACGGGAGGAAGCAATCAGCCCCAGCATTTT. Translating gives CASSPTGGSNQPQHF.

The rearrangement links TRBV4-1 to TRBJ2-7; TRBD1 matches 11 bases. Germline V gene data show CDR1 as MGHRA and CDR2 as YSYEKL. The CDR3 runs to 16 residues. The junction had 7 bases not matched to a gene; V was cut back by 3 bases and J by 3 bases. The CDR3 sequence: CASSQGGQGGHYEQYF. CDR3 in DNA: TGCGCCAGCAGCCAGGGGGGACAGGGGGGACACTACGAGCAGTACTTC.

The chain links TRBV6-2 or TRBV6-3 to TRBJ2-1; 9 nucleotides agree with TRBD2. Germline trimming cut 0 bases from V and 5 bases from J; bases unmatched to any gene: 8. Germline values: CDR1 MNHEY, CDR2 SVGEGT. The CDR3 sequence is 17 residues long. The CDR3 DNA reads TGTGCCAGCAGTTACTCGCGAGCGGGGGGTCGAAACAATGAGCAGTTCTTC. Translating gives CASSYSRAGGRNNEQFF.

On this clone itself: In the same sample, other DNA sequences code for this CDR3. The genes are TRBV11-2 and TRBJ2-7; D not resolved. Germline V lookup: CDR1 SGHAT, CDR2 FQNNGV. The CDR3 totals 10 residues. Trimming removed 5 bases from V and 4 bases from J, with 3 bases in between. The CDR3 region has the DNA TGTGCCAGCAGCCTGTACGAGCAGTACTTC. Translation: CASSLYEQYF. Based on the CDR3 plus reference TRBV11-2 and TRBJ2-7, the full variable domain is EAGVAQSPRYKIIEKRQSVAFWCNPISGHATLYWYQQILGQGPKLLIQFQNNGVVDDSQLPKDRFSAERLKGVDSTLKIQPAKLEDSAVYLCASSLYEQYFGPGTRLTVT.

V gene TRBV5-4 combines with J gene TRBJ2-5, with D uncertain. CDR3 size: 11 residues. The germline CDR1 and CDR2 sequences are SGHNT and YYREEE (reference sequence). Trimming left V 2 bases short and J 5 bases short, with 4 bases between. The CDR3 here is CASSFEETQYF. As DNA, the CDR3 is TGTGCCAGCAGCTTCGAGGAGACCCAGTACTTC.

The chain links TRBV9 to TRBJ1-2; D is unclear. The germline V gene encodes CDR1 SGDLS and CDR2 YYNGEE. V was trimmed by 1 base and J by 4 bases, leaving 11 bases between them. The length of the CDR3 is 14 residues. In DNA, the CDR3 is TGTGCCAGCAGCGTAAGTGCCGGGTCCTATGGCTACACCTTC. Translated: CASSVSAGSYGYTF.

In this sample, this clone turned up a few times. The chain uses TRBV18 and TRBJ1-5, with TRBD1 identical over 7 bases. CDR3 size: 16 residues. V was clipped by 4 bases and J by 2 bases; unmatched bases: 8. Germline V gives CDR1 KGHSH, CDR2 LQKENI. The CDR3 region is CASSLGQAGGNQPQHF. DNA of the CDR3: TGTGCCAGCTCACTCGGACAGGCCGGAGGCAATCAGCCCCAGCATTTT.

The chain employs TRBV7-9 and TRBJ2-3, with 7 bases aligning to TRBD1. CDR3 size: 16 residues. CDR1 and CDR2 (germline): SEHNR, FQNEAQ (reference sequence). V trimming: 5 bases; J trimming: 0 bases; junction bases outside the gene matches: 8. The chain's CDR3 is CASSQGVGKSTDTQYF. The CDR3 DNA is TGTGCCAGCAGCCAGGGGGTGGGAAAGAGCACAGATACGCAGTATTTT.

The gene calls are TRBV6-5 and TRBJ1-2, with no clear D. With 2 bases removed from V and 4 bases from J, the gap between germline ends came to 14 bases. CDR3 size: 15 residues. From germline, CDR1 is MNHEY and CDR2 SVGAGI. This CDR3 is CASSYDTSFSYGYTF. The CDR3 nucleotides are TGTGCCAGCAGTTACGACACCTCTTTCAGCTATGGCTACACCTTC.

The chain uses TRBV3-1 (or the pseudogene TRBV3-2) and TRBJ1-1; D is uncertain. V lost 4 bases and J 1 base, leaving 10 bases between the germline ends. Germline assignment: CDR1 LGHDT and CDR2 YNNKEL (reference sequence). This CDR3 has 14 residues. CDR3 nucleotides: TGTGCCAGCAGCCTCGCCTTTAGGAACACTGAAGCTTTCTTT. Amino acids: CASSLAFRNTEAFF.

The CDR3 loop reads CASSQPPHRGRNSYGYTF. CDR3 coding DNA: TGTGCCAGCAGCCAACCACCCCACAGGGGGCGAAATAGCTATGGCTACACCTTC. This chain links TRBV5-5 with TRBJ1-2, with TRBD1 matching 9 bases. The ends lost 4 bases at V and 4 bases at J; junction bases unmatched: 17. The CDR3 has 18 residues. CDR1 SGHKS and CDR2 YYEKEE come from the germline V gene (reference sequence).

J is TRBJ2-1 and V is TRBV19; 11 nucleotides line up with TRBD2. The CDR3 runs 15 residues. V trimming: 3 bases; J trimming: 2 bases; junction bases outside the gene matches: 0. CDR1 is LNHDA and CDR2 is SQIVND in the germline V gene (reference sequence). The DNA for the CDR3 is TGTGCCAGTAGTATTAGCGGGGGGGCCTACAATGAGCAGTTCTTC. Translation: CASSISGGAYNEQFF.

The rearrangement links TRBV7-3 to TRBJ2-5, with a possible D match to TRBD1 (5 bases). CDR1 is SGHTA and CDR2 is FQGTGA in the germline V gene. The V end lost 1 base, the J end lost 6 bases, and 9 bases lay between the germline ends. This CDR3 has 13 residues. The chain's CDR3 is CASSLRGAKTQYF. CDR3 coding DNA: TGTGCCAGCAGCTTAAGGGGCGCGAAGACCCAGTACTTC.

This chain joins TRBV9 and TRBJ1-2; 9 bases are a match to TRBD1. The CDR3 spans 13 residues. The germline V gene encodes CDR1 SGDLS and CDR2 YYNGEE. V trimming: 2 bases; J trimming: 9 bases; junction bases outside the gene matches: 5. The CDR3 DNA is TGTGCCAGCAGCGTCGGACAGGGGATGAGCTACACCTTC. This codes for CASSVGQGMSYTF.

This clone was observed once. This chain uses TRBV9 with TRBJ2-5, with 15 positions matching TRBD2. Germline-derived CDR1 and CDR2 are SGDLS and YYNGEE. This CDR3 has 16 amino acids. V lost 4 bases to trimming and J lost 4 bases; unmatched junction nucleotides: 5. In nucleotides, the CDR3 is TGTGCCAGCAGCCTCGGACTAGCGGGGGGGCGAGAGACCCAGTACTTC. Residues: CASSLGLAGGRETQYF.

The J gene is TRBJ1-3, the V gene TRBV7-9; 10 bases align to TRBD1. The V gene end was trimmed by 5 bases and the J gene end by 2 bases; junction bases not matched to a gene: 3. The CDR3 is 15 amino acids. Germline CDR1 and CDR2: SEHNR and FQNEAQ (reference sequence). The CDR3 is CASSGGQGTGNTIYF. CDR3 nucleotide sequence: TGTGCCAGCAGCGGGGGACAGGGGACTGGAAACACCATATATTTT.

The chain combines TRBV28 with TRBJ2-4; 7 bases align to TRBD1. J was trimmed by 7 bases and V by 10 bases; bases with no gene match: 4. The CDR3 is 11 residues long. The germline CDR1 and CDR2 sequences are MDHEN and SYDVKM. For the CDR3, the DNA is TGTGCCATCTCCAGGGGGAACATTCAGTACTTC. This translates into CAISRGNIQYF.